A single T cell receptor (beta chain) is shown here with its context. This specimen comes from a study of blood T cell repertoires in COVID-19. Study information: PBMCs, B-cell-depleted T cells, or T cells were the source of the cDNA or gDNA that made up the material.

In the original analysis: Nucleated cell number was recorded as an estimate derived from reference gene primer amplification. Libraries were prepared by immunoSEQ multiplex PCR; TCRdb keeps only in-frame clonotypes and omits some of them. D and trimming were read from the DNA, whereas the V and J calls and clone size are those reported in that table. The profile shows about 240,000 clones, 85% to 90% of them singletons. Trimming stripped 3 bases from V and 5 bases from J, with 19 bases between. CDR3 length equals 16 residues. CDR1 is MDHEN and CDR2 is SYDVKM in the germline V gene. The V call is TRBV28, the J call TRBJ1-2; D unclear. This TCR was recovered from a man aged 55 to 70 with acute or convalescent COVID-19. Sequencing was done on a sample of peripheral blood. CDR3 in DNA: TGTGCCAGCAGTTTTATAGGGAGGGATCGATTTTATGGCTACACCTTC. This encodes CASSFIGRDRFYGYTF.